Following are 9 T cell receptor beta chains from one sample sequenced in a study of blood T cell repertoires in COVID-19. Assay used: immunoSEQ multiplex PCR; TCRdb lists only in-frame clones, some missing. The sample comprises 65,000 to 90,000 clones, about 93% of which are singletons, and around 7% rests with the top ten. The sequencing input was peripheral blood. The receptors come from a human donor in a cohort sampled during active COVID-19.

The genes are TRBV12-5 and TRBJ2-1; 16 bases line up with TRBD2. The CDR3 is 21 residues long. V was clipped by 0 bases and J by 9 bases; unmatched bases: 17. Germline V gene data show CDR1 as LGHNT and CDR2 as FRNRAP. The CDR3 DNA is TGTGCTAGTGGTTTGGTACGGTGGTTTGGGACTAGCGGGGGGGCCTTGACTGAGCAGTTCTTC. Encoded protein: CASGLVRWFGTSGGALTEQFF. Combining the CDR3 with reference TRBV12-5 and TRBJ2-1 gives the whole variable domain DARVTQTPRHKVTEMGQEVTMRCQPILGHNTVFWYRQTMMQGLELLAYFRNRAPLDDSGMPKDRFSAEMPDATLATLKIQPSEPRDSAVYFCASGLVRWFGTSGGALTEQFFGPGTRLTVL.

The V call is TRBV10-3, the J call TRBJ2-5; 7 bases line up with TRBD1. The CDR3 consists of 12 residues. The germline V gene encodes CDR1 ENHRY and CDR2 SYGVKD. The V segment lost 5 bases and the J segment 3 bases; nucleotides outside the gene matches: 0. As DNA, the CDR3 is TGTGCCATCAGTACAGGGGAAGAGACCCAGTACTTC. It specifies CAISTGEETQYF.

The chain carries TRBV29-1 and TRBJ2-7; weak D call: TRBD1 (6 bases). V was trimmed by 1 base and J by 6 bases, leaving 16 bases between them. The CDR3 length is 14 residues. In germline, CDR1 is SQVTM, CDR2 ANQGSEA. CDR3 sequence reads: CSVEALGGHGEQYF. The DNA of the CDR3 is TGCAGCGTTGAAGCGTTAGGGGGTCATGGCGAGCAGTACTTC.

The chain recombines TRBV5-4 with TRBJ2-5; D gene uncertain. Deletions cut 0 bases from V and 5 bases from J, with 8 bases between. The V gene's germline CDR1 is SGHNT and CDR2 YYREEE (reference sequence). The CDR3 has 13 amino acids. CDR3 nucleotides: TGTGCCAGCAGCTTGGGCCAGAGGGAGACCCAGTACTTC. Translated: CASSLGQRETQYF.

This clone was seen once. The CDR3 DNA reads TGTGCCAGCAGCCTGACAGGAACAACTAATGAAAAACTGTTTTTT. It encodes CASSLTGTTNEKLFF. The chain recombines TRBV7-9 with TRBJ1-4, with D possibly matching TRBD1 (6 bases). The germline V gene encodes CDR1 SEHNR and CDR2 FQNEAQ (reference sequence). V lost 5 bases and J 0 bases, leaving 10 bases between the germline ends. There are 15 residues in the CDR3.

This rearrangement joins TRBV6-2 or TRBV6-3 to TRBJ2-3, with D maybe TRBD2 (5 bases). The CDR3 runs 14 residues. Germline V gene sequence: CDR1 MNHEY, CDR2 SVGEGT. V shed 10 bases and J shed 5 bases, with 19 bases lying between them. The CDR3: CANSPRLGGDTQYF. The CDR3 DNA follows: TGTGCCAACAGCCCACGGCTAGGAGGAGATACGCAGTATTTT.

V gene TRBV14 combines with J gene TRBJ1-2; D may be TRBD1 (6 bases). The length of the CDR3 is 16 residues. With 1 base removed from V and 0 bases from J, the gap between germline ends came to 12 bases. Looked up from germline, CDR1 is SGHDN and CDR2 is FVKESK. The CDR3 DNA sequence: TGTGCCAGCAGCCAAGGTCAGGGGCCTTCTAACTATGGCTACACCTTC. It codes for CASSQGQGPSNYGYTF.

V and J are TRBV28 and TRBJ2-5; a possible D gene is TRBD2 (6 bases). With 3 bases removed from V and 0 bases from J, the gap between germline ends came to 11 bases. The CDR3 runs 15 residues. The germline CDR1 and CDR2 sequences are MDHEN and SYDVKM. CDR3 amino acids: CASSFGGAYQETQYF. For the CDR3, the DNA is TGTGCCAGCAGTTTCGGAGGGGCGTACCAAGAGACCCAGTACTTC.

CDR3 nucleotide sequence: TGTGCCAGCAGCCTAGCGGTAAGCACAGATACGCAGTATTTT. Residues: CASSLAVSTDTQYF. The chain uses TRBV6-5 and TRBJ2-3, with 7 bases lining up with TRBD2. The CDR3 extends over 14 amino acids. The V and J ends lost 6 bases and 0 bases, in that order; junction bases with no gene match: 3. Germline CDR1 MNHEY, CDR2 SVGAGI.